The sequence of this T cell receptor beta chain was determined in a study of cytomegalovirus exposure and HLA in healthy donors. Study details: From about 200 million T cells, an earlier analysis saw approximately 110 million unique TCR beta sequences.

60 Vbeta and 13 Jbeta primers were used in PCR. TCRdb's table, derived via immunoSEQ multiplex PCR, lists solely in-frame clones and lacks some. Recorded for this sample: just under 80,000 clones. Findings of the study overall: Reported findings show TCR beta sequences accurately forecast HLA-A and HLA-B alleles in most subjects. Later on, a genetic analysis was performed. It linked a missense variant in DCLRE1C with V- and J-gene trimming of TCR beta.

For this clone: The antigen remains unidentified.

This TCR came from a man younger than 35 in good health and CMV-seropositive. Sequenced input: PBMCs.

CDR3 sequence (DNA): TGTGCCAGCCGCCCCCGGGAGCGCACTGAAGCTTTCTTT. Protein: CASRPRERTEAFF. J is TRBJ1-1 and V is TRBV5-6, with D hard to call. V was cut by 7 bases and J by 4 bases, with 14 bases left in between. Germline assignment: CDR1 SGHDT and CDR2 YYEEEE. The CDR3 contains 13 residues.